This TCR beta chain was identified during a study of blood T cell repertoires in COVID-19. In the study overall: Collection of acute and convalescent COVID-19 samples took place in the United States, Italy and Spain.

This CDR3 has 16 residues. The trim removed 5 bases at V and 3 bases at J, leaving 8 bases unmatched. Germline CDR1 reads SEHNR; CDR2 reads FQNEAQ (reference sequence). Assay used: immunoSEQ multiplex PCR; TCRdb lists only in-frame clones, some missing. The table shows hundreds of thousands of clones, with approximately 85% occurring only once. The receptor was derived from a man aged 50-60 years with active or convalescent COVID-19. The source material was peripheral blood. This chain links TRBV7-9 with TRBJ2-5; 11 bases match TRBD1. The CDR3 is CASSTRGTGGKETQYF. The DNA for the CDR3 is TGTGCCAGCAGCACCCGCGGGACAGGGGGGAAAGAGACCCAGTACTTC.